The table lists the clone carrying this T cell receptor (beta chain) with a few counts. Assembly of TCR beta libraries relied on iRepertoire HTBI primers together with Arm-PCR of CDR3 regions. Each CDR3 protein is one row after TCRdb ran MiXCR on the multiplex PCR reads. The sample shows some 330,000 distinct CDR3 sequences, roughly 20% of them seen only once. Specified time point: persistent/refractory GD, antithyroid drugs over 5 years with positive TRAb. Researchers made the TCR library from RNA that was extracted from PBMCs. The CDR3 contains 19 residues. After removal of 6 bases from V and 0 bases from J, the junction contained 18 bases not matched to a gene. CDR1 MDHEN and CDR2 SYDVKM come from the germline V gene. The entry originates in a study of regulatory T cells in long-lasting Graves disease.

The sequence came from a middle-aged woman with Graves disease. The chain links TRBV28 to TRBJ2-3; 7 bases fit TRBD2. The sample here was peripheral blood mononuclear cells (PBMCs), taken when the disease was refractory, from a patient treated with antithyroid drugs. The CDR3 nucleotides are TGTGCCAGCAGCCTCATCACTAGCGCTCAAGCCTTAAGCACAGATACGCAGTATTTT. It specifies CASSLITSAQALSTDTQYF.